The source of this T cell receptor (beta chain) is a study of shared clonotypes between healthy human individuals (dated by TCRdb to about 2020). Study-wide context: A couple of women and three men aged 18 to 49 years were included in the cohort. The study deeply sequenced blood TCR repertoires of about 5 healthy adults to estimate repertoire size and the extent of clonotype sharing between individuals. To increase sequencing depth and limit assay-specific biases, different laboratories used diverse techniques to prepare libraries and sequence TCR repertoires. Each donor's leukapheresis produced roughly between about 0.9 and 9.5 billion PBMCs. For each donor, three plates each were used for CD4 naive and CD4 memory, two plates were used for CD8 naive, and one plate was used for CD8 memory.

Using the deep immunoSEQ assay, multiplex PCR amplified TCR CDR3 regions from genomic DNA. For each cell subset, the extracted genomic DNA was distributed evenly across all wells of several immunoSEQ 96-well plates, and each plate served as one replicate. For sorted subsets, each replicate PCR was loaded with approximately 190 ng genomic DNA, equivalent to 25,000 to 35,000 T cell genomes. Purified libraries were measured with a Qubit 3.0 fluorometer, size-checked on a Bioanalyzer 2100, and measured again with the KAPA Library Quantification kit. Each immunoSEQ 96-well plate was sequenced on its own single-read 150-cycle Illumina NextSeq 550 flow cell. The published analysis was carried out like this. Because the immunoSEQ output included only junctional sequences and no quality scores, the filtering could not be the same as the filtering used for full-length reads. To assign V/J genes and CDR3, sequences were annotated against IMGT germline references using PyIR, a Python wrapper for IgBLAST v1.9. Reads were removed for weak V/J assignments (E-value above 1e-6), missing CDR3, stop codons, out-of-frame junctions, or ambiguous translated residues. V3J clonotypes were defined as sequences sharing the same inferred V gene, J gene, and CDR3 amino acid sequence. To compute the percentage overlap between repertoires, the number of shared unique clonotypes was divided by the size of the smaller repertoire. Three approaches were used to assess repertoire richness: RTK rarefaction, the Chao1 estimator, and Recon v2.1 estimates of unobserved clonotypes. For all TCRbeta clonotypes obtained by the gDNA method from a few donors, generation probabilities were computed with OLGA. In its TCRdb copy, this immuneACCESS table keeps in-frame sequences only and misses some clones. Where compared with another copy, unresolved V genes explain less than half of these, and the others have no known cause. V, J and clone size are those of that table, while D and trimming were read from the DNA. This sample holds a few million clones; around 93% were observed only once. The top ten hold about 1.7% of the sample.

CD8 naive samples were CD45RO-negative cells positively selected for CCR7, giving a CD45RA+CCR7+ population that excluded TemRA cells. Healthy HIV-negative adults with no recently reported acute infections or vaccinations were included as donors. Every donor was a Caucasian adult residing in Nashville, Tennessee, USA. Blood was collected by leukapheresis, and PBMCs were isolated by Ficoll-Histopaque density gradient centrifugation and then cryopreserved in liquid nitrogen vapor phase. Purity and quantity of every magnetically sorted T cell population were checked by analytical flow cytometry. From each sorted fraction, genomic DNA was isolated and quantified by UV absorbance on a Nanodrop 2000c. Paper-wide results and their limitations: Even with the large sequencing depth, rarefaction of the sorted-subset datasets indicated that sequencing was incomplete. Sampling was restricted to blood, and TCR repertoires in tissues likely differ from the TCR repertoires found in blood. Pairwise subsampling indicated that sequencing depth was expected to affect the degree of clonotype sharing among donors. Clonotypes shared by all four sorted-subset donors showed higher generation probabilities than non-shared clonotypes. Because the study included only a small number of donors, the genetic and exposure-history diversity represented was limited. Sharing across a few donors was observed for about 4.8% of naive CD4, over 3% of naive CD8, about 2.5% of memory CD4, and roughly 0.4% of memory CD8 clonotypes. Larger estimated clonotype richness was generally found for naive subsets than for memory subsets.

Notes on this clone: The antigen it recognizes is unknown. No base qualities exist here, and no much larger clone lies one base off it.

Trimming at the junction amounts to 5 bases on V and 3 bases on J, and the germline ends lie 16 bases apart. The germline V gene gives CDR1 as MDHEN and CDR2 as SYDVKM. From the cysteine through the phenylalanine, the CDR3 covers 15 amino acids. CDR3 DNA is the only sequence kept; it has 45 bases, read in frame from the first base. The sequenced sample was naive CD8+ T cells from PBMCs. The cell subset or site label, read with the paper, signifies: CD45RA+CCR7+. The chain is assembled from TRBV28 and TRBJ1-1, and TRBD1 may be the D gene, going by 6 matching bases. The clonotype originates from a man between 18 and 35 years old in good health. Some clones in this sample may be carry-over from other donors' samples. The DNA is as follows: TGTGCCAGCAGTCTGCCGAGGGGGTGGGACACTGAAGCTTTCTTT. Translated, it gives CASSLPRGWDTEAFF.